This passage covers 18 T cell receptor beta chains from one sample sequenced in a study of blood T cell repertoires in COVID-19. Sequencing was performed with immunoSEQ multiplex PCR; in TCRdb, only in-frame clones are kept and a portion is missing. This table holds about 330,000 clones, about 87% found once. Sequenced sample: peripheral blood. The receptors here all came from a man aged 25-40 years with COVID-19, enrolled during active disease.

The J gene is TRBJ2-1, the V gene TRBV11-3, with 7 positions matching TRBD2. Germline V lookup: CDR1 SGHNT, CDR2 YENEEA. V was pared by 3 bases and J by 9 bases, with 14 bases of the junction left unmatched. The CDR3 spans 16 residues. CDR3 in DNA: TGTGCCAGCAGCTTCGGAAATCGGGAGGTGCTCCGTGAGCAGTTCTTC. Protein: CASSFGNREVLREQFF.

This chain uses TRBV4-3 with TRBJ2-7; D remains ambiguous. The CDR3 extends over 13 amino acids. CDR1 and CDR2 (germline): LGHNA, YSLEER. V was cut by 0 bases and J by 6 bases, with 9 bases left in between. The chain's CDR3 is CASSQDERGEQYF. CDR3 bases: TGCGCCAGCAGCCAAGATGAACGAGGCGAGCAGTACTTC.

The genes are TRBV5-6 and TRBJ1-2; TRBD1 is a possible D gene (5 bases). This CDR3 is built from 15 residues. Germline V gene lookup returns CDR1 SGHDT and CDR2 YYEEEE. V was shortened by 0 bases and J by 4 bases, with 13 bases between the two germline ends. The chain's CDR3 is CASSLVGAGPYGYTF. CDR3 DNA: TGTGCCAGCAGCTTGGTGGGCGCAGGGCCCTATGGCTACACCTTC.

This rearrangement joins TRBV7-8 to TRBJ2-3; TRBD2 agrees at 11 bases. Germline CDR1 reads SGHVS; CDR2 reads FQNEAQ. There are 21 residues in the CDR3. Trimming took 0 bases from V and 2 from J; bases not matched to a gene: 16. DNA for the CDR3: TGTGCCAGCAGCTTAGCGGAAGGTGCGAGAGGGACTAGCGGCCTCACAGATACGCAGTATTTT. Protein product: CASSLAEGARGTSGLTDTQYF.

The chain employs TRBV7-9 and TRBJ2-1, with 8 bases matching TRBD2. There are 12 residues in the CDR3. The ends lost 3 bases at V and 11 bases at J; junction bases unmatched: 3. Germline V gene data show CDR1 as SEHNR and CDR2 as FQNEAQ (reference sequence). The chain's CDR3 is CASSFGGEKQFF. CDR3 nucleotide sequence: TGTGCCAGCAGCTTCGGGGGGGAGAAGCAGTTCTTC. Full variable domain (outside the CDR3, taken from reference TRBV7-9 and TRBJ2-1): DTGVSQNPRHKITKRGQNVTFRCDPISEHNRLYWYRQTLGQGPEFLTYFQNEAQLEKSRLLSDRFSAERPKGSFSTLEIQRTEQGDSAMYLCASSFGGEKQFFGPGTRLTVL.

This chain connects TRBV4-2 to TRBJ1-2; D possibly corresponds to TRBD1 (6 bases). V was trimmed by 3 bases and J by 4 bases, leaving 15 bases between them. The CDR3 runs 15 residues. Germline V lookup: CDR1 LGHNA, CDR2 YNFKEQ. The CDR3 DNA follows: TGTGCCAGCAGCCAGAGATCTCAGGGGTTCTATGGCTACACCTTC. This translates into CASSQRSQGFYGYTF.

This sequence joins TRBV6-2 or TRBV6-3 and TRBJ1-2; D is perhaps TRBD1 (5 bases). Per germline, CDR1 MNHEY and CDR2 SVGEGT. The CDR3 extends over 15 amino acids. Trimming pared 3 bases from V and 1 base from J, leaving 12 bases between. CDR3 sequence reads: CASSYGGTVNYGYTF. CDR3 nucleotides: TGTGCCAGCAGTTATGGAGGGACCGTTAACTATGGCTACACCTTC.

The V call is TRBV7-8, the J call TRBJ2-4; D unclear. CDR3 length: 12 amino acids. Looked up from germline, CDR1 is SGHVS and CDR2 is FQNEAQ. Trimming pared 1 base from V and 7 bases from J, leaving 5 bases between. Here the CDR3 reads CASSLESNIQYF. CDR3 nucleotides: TGTGCCAGCAGCTTAGAATCGAACATTCAGTACTTC. The complete variable domain, with remaining parts taken from reference TRBV7-8 and TRBJ2-4, reads GAGVSQSPRYKVAKRGQDVALRCDPISGHVSLFWYQQALGQGPEFLTYFQNEAQLDKSGLPSDRFFAERPEGSVSTLKIQRTQQEDSAVYLCASSLESNIQYFGAGTRLSVL.

The J gene is TRBJ1-5, the V gene TRBV28; D uncertain. V was trimmed by 5 bases and J by 4 bases, leaving 6 bases between them. CDR1 and CDR2 (germline): MDHEN, SYDVKM. The CDR3 sequence is 12 residues long. In nucleotides, the CDR3 is TGTGCCAGCAGTCGGGTAAATCAGCCCCAGCATTTT. It specifies CASSRVNQPQHF.

The genes are TRBV5-6 and TRBJ2-7; TRBD1 is a possible D gene (5 bases). Germline CDR1 and CDR2: SGHDT and YYEEEE. Trimming removed 5 bases at V and 2 bases at J, with 17 bases between. The CDR3 spans 15 residues. CDR3 sequence (DNA): TGTGCCAGCAGTTCGACGGGCAGGGCAACCTACGAGCAGTACTTC. Amino acids: CASSSTGRATYEQYF.

This chain joins TRBV3-1 (or the pseudogene TRBV3-2) and TRBJ1-2, with D maybe TRBD1 (5 bases). The CDR3 runs 14 residues. In germline, CDR1 is LGHDT, CDR2 YNNKEL (reference sequence). V was trimmed by 0 bases and J by 6 bases, leaving 11 bases between them. CDR3 residues: CASSQDNRLDGYTF. As DNA, the CDR3 is TGTGCCAGCAGCCAAGATAACAGGTTAGATGGCTACACCTTC.

The gene calls are TRBV28 and TRBJ1-2; D call uncertain. The germline V gene encodes CDR1 MDHEN and CDR2 SYDVKM. Between the trimmed V and J ends, which lost 8 bases and 3 bases, there was a span of 10 bases. The CDR3 is 12 amino acids. CDR3 nucleotides: TGTGCCAGCGGGCAGCTATACTATGGCTACACCTTC. Its protein is CASGQLYYGYTF.

The chain uses TRBV20-1 and TRBJ2-3, with D tentatively TRBD2 (5 bases). With 3 bases removed from V and 4 bases from J, the gap between germline ends came to 17 bases. Germline V CDR1 and CDR2: DFQATT, SNEGSKA (reference sequence). The CDR3 sequence is 15 residues long. CDR3 amino acids: CSASDYSEGADTQYF. The DNA for the CDR3 is TGCAGTGCTAGTGATTATAGCGAGGGAGCAGATACGCAGTATTTT.

The chain combines TRBV2 with TRBJ2-7, with a weak D call TRBD1 (6 bases). The V gene's germline CDR1 is SNHLY and CDR2 FYNNEI. V lost 5 bases to trimming and J lost 1 base, with 12 bases between them. The CDR3 sequence is 14 residues long. The CDR3 nucleotides read TGTGCCAGCAGTAACACAGGGCTTTCCTACGAGCAGTACTTC. It specifies CASSNTGLSYEQYF.

V usage is TRBV2 and J usage is TRBJ2-1; 14 bases are shared with TRBD2. The CDR3 contains 17 residues. From germline, CDR1 is SNHLY and CDR2 FYNNEI. V dropped 7 bases and J dropped 10; count of bases not matched to a gene: 15. The CDR3 sequence is CASTPRRLAGGVGEQFF. CDR3 DNA: TGTGCCAGCACGCCGCGAAGACTAGCGGGGGGGGTCGGGGAGCAGTTCTTC.

The chain recombines TRBV12-3 or TRBV12-4 with TRBJ1-2; D uncertain. This CDR3 region has 13 residues. Trimming took off 3 bases at V and 4 bases at J, with 9 bases between the two ends. The CDR3, as DNA: TGTGCCAGCAGTTTCGACATTGGCTATGGCTACACCTTC. It translates to CASSFDIGYGYTF.

The gene calls are TRBV13 and TRBJ2-4; 14 nucleotides line up with TRBD2. The germline gives CDR1 PRHDT, CDR2 FYEKMQ (reference sequence). V trimming: 5 bases; J trimming: 12 bases; junction bases outside the gene matches: 6. This CDR3 comprises 14 residues. In DNA form, the CDR3 reads TGTGCCAGCAGCCTACAAGGACTAGCGGGAGGTCAGTACTTC. Translating it yields CASSLQGLAGGQYF.

This chain connects TRBV19 to TRBJ1-2; tentatively, D is TRBD1 (6 bases). Deletions cut 7 bases from V and 3 bases from J, with 24 bases between. Germline CDR1 and CDR2: LNHDA and SQIVND (reference sequence). This CDR3 contains 17 residues. This chain's CDR3 is CASNPWAGEPPYYGYTF. The CDR3 DNA reads TGTGCCAGTAACCCTTGGGCAGGGGAGCCCCCTTACTATGGCTACACCTTC.